The 27 T cell receptor beta chains below come from one sample, sequenced in a study of blood T cell repertoires in COVID-19. Clones were read by immunoSEQ multiplex PCR, and TCRdb kept only the in-frame ones, dropping some. The profile covers over 130,000 clones, with 75% to 85% appearing a single time and 4.5% taken by the ten largest. The specimen was peripheral blood. The source of these receptors is a woman older than 75 with active or convalescent COVID-19.

The rearrangement uses TRBV4-2 and TRBJ1-6; TRBD1 aligns across 7 bases. V lost 6 bases to trimming and J lost 10 bases; unmatched junction nucleotides: 6. The CDR3 spans 13 residues. Per the germline V gene, CDR1 is LGHNA and CDR2 is YNFKEQ. The CDR3 DNA sequence: TGTGCCAGCAGACAGACAGGGAACTCACCCCTCCACTTT. Protein sequence: CASRQTGNSPLHF.

The chain links TRBV5-1 to TRBJ2-1; the match to TRBD2 covers 10 bases. The germline CDR1 and CDR2 sequences are SGHRS and YFSETQ. V lost 10 bases and J lost 1; bases outside the gene matches: 5. This CDR3 is 14 amino acids long. CDR3 loop: CASASGGSYNEQFF. As DNA, the CDR3 is TGCGCCTCGGCTAGCGGGGGATCCTACAATGAGCAGTTCTTC.

This sequence joins TRBV7-8 and TRBJ1-2, with a tentative D call TRBD1 (5 bases). The length of the CDR3 is 14 residues. Trimming took off 5 bases at V and 4 bases at J, with 14 bases between the two ends. Per the germline V gene, CDR1 is SGHVS and CDR2 is FQNEAQ. The chain's CDR3 is CASSTRAASYGYTF. The CDR3 DNA reads as TGTGCCAGCAGCACCAGGGCAGCCTCCTATGGCTACACCTTC.

The CDR3 DNA reads TGTGCCAGCAGTTACTCTGGTCTGGGAAAGCAGGGCGAGCAGTACTTC. Encoded protein: CASSYSGLGKQGEQYF. The rearrangement joins TRBV6-2 or TRBV6-3 to TRBJ2-7; D might be TRBD1 (5 bases). Germline-derived CDR1 and CDR2 are MNHEY and SVGEGT. The CDR3 runs 16 residues. V lost 0 bases, J lost 6 bases, and 18 bases lay in between.

This clone was seen at least ten times. The chain links TRBV5-8 to TRBJ1-4, with 7 bases fitting TRBD1. Germline V lookup: CDR1 SGHTS, CDR2 YDEGEE. V lost 2 bases to trimming and J lost 8 bases; unmatched junction nucleotides: 12. CDR3 length: 16 residues. Written as DNA, the CDR3 is TGTGCCAGCAGCTTTATACAGGGGTTTACGAGGGAAAAACTGTTTTTT. Amino acids: CASSFIQGFTREKLFF.

The chain has TRBV7-2 and TRBJ2-3, with 13 nucleotides matching TRBD2. Germline CDR1 and CDR2: SGHTA and FQGNSA. V trimming: 3 bases; J trimming: 4 bases; junction bases outside the gene matches: 1. The length of the CDR3 is 15 residues. CDR3 coding DNA: TGTGCCAGCAGCTTTGGACTAGCGGGGGCAGATACGCAGTATTTT. Residues: CASSFGLAGADTQYF.

The gene calls are TRBV5-1 and TRBJ1-2, with TRBD1 as a possible D gene (5 bases). The V end lost 4 bases, the J end lost 8 bases, and 15 bases lay between the germline ends. This CDR3 contains 13 residues. Per germline, CDR1 SGHRS and CDR2 YFSETQ. CDR3: CASSPDSIRGYTF. In DNA, the CDR3 is TGCGCCAGCAGCCCCGACAGTATACGCGGCTACACCTTC.

V and J are TRBV6-2 or TRBV6-3 and TRBJ2-7; TRBD1 might be the D (6 bases). V was trimmed by 5 bases and J by 0 bases, leaving 11 bases between them. Germline CDR1 is MNHEY and CDR2 is SVGEGT. This CDR3 has 14 amino acids. The CDR3 nucleotides are TGTGCCAGCAGTCCGACAGGCAGCTCCTACGAGCAGTACTTC. Translated, it gives CASSPTGSSYEQYF.

The chain couples TRBV30 to TRBJ1-1; a possible D gene is TRBD1 (5 bases). The CDR3 spans 14 residues. Germline V gene data show CDR1 as GTSNPN and CDR2 as SVGIG (reference sequence). Trimming pared 6 bases from V and 4 bases from J, leaving 18 bases between. The CDR3 region has the DNA TGTGCCTGCTCCCCCCGGGGGGGAAGCACTGAAGCTTTCTTT. Translated: CACSPRGGSTEAFF. Based on the CDR3 plus reference TRBV30 and TRBJ1-1, the full variable domain is SQTIHQWPATLVQPVGSPLSLECTVEGTSNPNLYWYRQAAGRGLQLLFYSVGIGQISSEVPQNLSASRPQDRQFILSSKKLLLSDSGFYLCACSPRGGSTEAFFGQGTRLTVV.

The chain carries TRBV12-3 or TRBV12-4 and TRBJ2-5, with D possibly being TRBD1 (6 bases). The germline V and J ends were trimmed by 4 bases and 2 bases, with 8 bases remaining between them. The CDR3 is 13 amino acids. DNA of the CDR3: TGTGCCAGCAGTTGGCAGGGGCAAGAGACCCAGTACTTC. Amino acid sequence: CASSWQGQETQYF.

This clone was found once. The chain uses TRBV5-4 and TRBJ1-2; 7 bases map to TRBD1. The germline gives CDR1 SGHNT, CDR2 YYREEE (reference sequence). After removal of 6 bases from V and 8 bases from J, the junction contained 10 bases not matched to a gene. CDR3 length: 13 amino acids. DNA of the CDR3: TGTGCCAGCAACTATGGGACAGAGGTCGGCTACACCTTC. It yields the protein CASNYGTEVGYTF.

The chain uses TRBV2 and TRBJ2-5, with TRBD1 matching 10 bases. Germline CDR1 is SNHLY and CDR2 is FYNNEI. Trimming cost V 8 bases and J 2 bases; bases outside gene matches: 11. The CDR3 is 16 amino acids. CDR3 coding DNA: TGTGCCAGCCGGCGGCCCGGGACAGGGGATCAAGAGACCCAGTACTTC. Protein sequence: CASRRPGTGDQETQYF.

The chain recombines TRBV2 with TRBJ1-1; D remains ambiguous. The CDR3 spans 13 residues. Looked up from germline, CDR1 is SNHLY and CDR2 is FYNNEI. Trimming removed 7 bases from V and 1 base from J, with 10 bases in between. CDR3 sequence reads: CASNIEGNTEAFF. The CDR3 DNA follows: TGTGCCAGCAACATCGAGGGGAACACTGAAGCTTTCTTT.

The chain couples TRBV10-2 to TRBJ1-1; 8 nucleotides match TRBD1. Trimming removed 6 bases from V and 1 base from J; junction bases left unmatched: 7. CDR1 and CDR2 (germline): WSHSY, SAAADI. The CDR3 runs 15 residues. The CDR3 DNA reads as TGCGCCAGCAGGAATATGGACAGGGCGAACACTGAAGCTTTCTTT. Its translation is CASRNMDRANTEAFF.

The chain employs TRBV7-3 and TRBJ2-2; D may be TRBD2 (5 bases). Trimming took off 1 base at V and 8 bases at J, with 14 bases between the two ends. In germline, CDR1 is SGHTA, CDR2 FQGTGA. CDR3 length: 15 residues. The CDR3 DNA reads TGTGCCAGCAGCTTAAGAGGGTCTAGCTCTGGGGAGCTGTTTTTT. It is translated as CASSLRGSSSGELFF. Combining the CDR3 with reference TRBV7-3 and TRBJ2-2 gives the whole variable domain GAGVSQTPSNKVTEKGKYVELRCDPISGHTALYWYRQSLGQGPEFLIYFQGTGAADDSGLPNDRFFAVRPEGSVSTLKIQRTERGDSAVYLCASSLRGSSSGELFFGEGSRLTVL.

CDR3 amino acids: CASSQGRENQPQHF. The CDR3 nucleotides read TGTGCCAGCAGCCAAGGCAGGGAAAATCAGCCCCAGCATTTT. This chain joins TRBV9 and TRBJ1-5, with D maybe TRBD1 (5 bases). CDR1 is SGDLS and CDR2 is YYNGEE in the germline V gene. The CDR3 is made up of 14 amino acids. The V and J ends lost 4 bases and 4 bases respectively, with 12 bases between them.

This chain links TRBV29-1 with TRBJ2-1; a weak D match, TRBD2 (5 bases). The CDR3 is 15 amino acids. The germline gives CDR1 SQVTM, CDR2 ANQGSEA. V lost 4 bases, J lost 9 bases, and 22 bases lay in between. Written as DNA, the CDR3 is TGCAGCGTTGTCGGGCGCCAAGCGGCTACTGGTGAGCAGTTCTTC. This codes for CSVVGRQAATGEQFF.

V is TRBV7-8 and J is TRBJ2-7, with 10 bases fitting TRBD1. With V trimmed by 6 bases and J by 4 bases, 9 bases remained unmatched. Per germline, CDR1 SGHVS and CDR2 FQNEAQ. This CDR3 contains 15 residues. The CDR3 loop is CASSLPPGQGYEQYF. The CDR3 nucleotides are TGTGCCAGCAGTCTCCCTCCGGGACAGGGGTACGAGCAGTACTTC. Supplemented by reference TRBV7-8 and TRBJ2-7, the full variable domain reads GAGVSQSPRYKVAKRGQDVALRCDPISGHVSLFWYQQALGQGPEFLTYFQNEAQLDKSGLPSDRFFAERPEGSVSTLKIQRTQQEDSAVYLCASSLPPGQGYEQYFGPGTRLTVT.

The chain is built from TRBV19 and TRBJ2-3; the D gene is possibly TRBD1 (5 bases). Trimming cost V 7 bases and J 5 bases, with 19 bases left between them. In germline, CDR1 is LNHDA, CDR2 SQIVND (reference sequence). The CDR3 loop spans 15 amino acids. Here the CDR3 DNA reads TGTGCCAGTACTGGACATTCGATCGGGCGAGATACGCAGTATTTT. Protein sequence: CASTGHSIGRDTQYF.

The chain uses TRBV9 and TRBJ1-1; the match to TRBD1 covers 9 bases. V lost 4 bases, J lost 6 bases, and 10 bases stayed unmatched. Germline-derived CDR1 and CDR2 are SGDLS and YYNGEE. The CDR3 has 15 residues. CDR3 region: CASSSTGQGRSEAFF. In DNA form, the CDR3 reads TGTGCCAGCAGCTCCACTGGACAGGGGAGGTCTGAAGCTTTCTTT. Supplemented by reference TRBV9 and TRBJ1-1, the full variable domain reads DSGVTQTPKHLITATGQRVTLRCSPRSGDLSVYWYQQSLDQGLQFLIQYYNGEERAKGNILERFSAQQFPDLHSELNLSSLELGDSALYFCASSSTGQGRSEAFFGQGTRLTVV.

This chain connects TRBV5-1 to TRBJ2-5; tentative D call: TRBD1 (7 bases). Looked up from germline, CDR1 is SGHRS and CDR2 is YFSETQ. V was shortened by 0 bases and J by 4 bases, with 19 bases between the two germline ends. CDR3 length: 17 amino acids. In DNA, the CDR3 is TGCGCCAGCAGCTTGGTTAGTGGCAGGGGGGACCGAGAGACCCAGTACTTC. Its protein is CASSLVSGRGDRETQYF.

The genes are TRBV9 and TRBJ1-6; no clear D gene. V was shortened by 4 bases and J by 2 bases, with 13 bases between the two germline ends. The CDR3 runs 16 residues. Germline lookup yields CDR1 SGDLS and CDR2 YYNGEE. The CDR3 reads CASSPTALAYNSPLHF. The CDR3 region has the DNA TGTGCCAGCAGCCCTACCGCACTCGCCTATAATTCACCCCTCCACTTT. Variable domain in full (rest from reference TRBV9 and TRBJ1-6): DSGVTQTPKHLITATGQRVTLRCSPRSGDLSVYWYQQSLDQGLQFLIQYYNGEERAKGNILERFSAQQFPDLHSELNLSSLELGDSALYFCASSPTALAYNSPLHFGNGTRLTVT.

The gene calls are TRBV4-2 and TRBJ2-3; tentatively, D is TRBD2 (6 bases). This CDR3 is built from 13 residues. V lost 4 bases to trimming and J lost 6 bases, with 11 bases between them. CDR1 is LGHNA and CDR2 is YNFKEQ in the germline V gene. DNA of the CDR3: TGTGCCAGCAGCCTGGGACTTTCGGATACGCAGTATTTT. Translating gives CASSLGLSDTQYF.

The genes are TRBV29-1 and TRBJ2-1, with TRBD1 as a possible D gene (5 bases). CDR1 and CDR2 from the germline V gene are SQVTM and ANQGSEA. The CDR3 is 14 residues long. V was pared by 4 bases and J by 4 bases, with 14 bases between. The CDR3 sequence: CSVGALGVYNEQFF. The CDR3 DNA is TGCAGCGTTGGGGCTCTAGGGGTTTACAATGAGCAGTTCTTC.

This clone was picked up many times. This chain connects TRBV2 to TRBJ1-4, with TRBD1 as a possible D gene (6 bases). This CDR3 has 15 residues. In germline, CDR1 is SNHLY, CDR2 FYNNEI. V lost 3 bases, J lost 7 bases, and 15 bases lay in between. CDR3 in amino acids: CASSELGAKGEKLFF. DNA for the CDR3: TGTGCCAGCAGTGAGTTGGGGGCAAAAGGTGAAAAACTGTTTTTT.

The V gene is TRBV4-2, the J gene TRBJ1-2; D gene unclear. V was shortened by 0 bases and J by 8 bases, with 10 bases between the two germline ends. Germline values: CDR1 LGHNA, CDR2 YNFKEQ. CDR3 length: 13 residues. CDR3 loop: CASSQDQASGYTF. CDR3 nucleotide sequence: TGTGCCAGCAGCCAAGATCAGGCCTCCGGCTACACCTTC.

The chain couples TRBV30 to TRBJ1-5, with D tentatively TRBD1 (5 bases). Germline V gene sequence: CDR1 GTSNPN, CDR2 SVGIG (reference sequence). With 5 bases removed from V and 1 base from J, the gap between germline ends came to 18 bases. CDR3 length: 16 amino acids. The CDR3 sequence: CAWPDTPLRSNQPQHF. In DNA, the CDR3 is TGTGCCTGGCCGGACACTCCCCTACGGAGCAATCAGCCCCAGCATTTT.